A single T cell receptor beta chain is shown here with its context. In the original workflow: Estimation of nucleated cell counts relied on the amplification of reference gene primers. TCRdb's copy holds only in-frame clones and misses some; the assay was immunoSEQ multiplex PCR. D and trimming were read from the DNA, whereas the V and J calls and clone size are those reported in that table. This sample has over 450,000 clones, with 75% to 90% found just once. Germline V gene data show CDR1 as MNHEY and CDR2 as SVGEGT. The CDR3 covers 19 residues. Trimming removed 2 bases from V and 0 bases from J; junction bases left unmatched: 5. This sample was taken from a study of blood T cell repertoires in COVID-19. Study background: Whether acute or convalescent, the COVID-19 samples came from the United States, Italy and Spain. Sources were T cells, B-cell-depleted T cells, or PBMCs; the material itself was cDNA or gDNA.

Seattle-derived patients entered the study during active infection and were followed longitudinally. The rearrangement uses TRBV6-2 or TRBV6-3 and TRBJ2-2, with 14 bases lining up with TRBD2. The sequenced sample consisted of peripheral blood. This TCR was recovered from a man between 18 and 35 years old with COVID-19, enrolled during active disease. CDR3 DNA: TGTGCCAGCAGTTACGTCGGGACTAGCGGGAGAGCGAACACCGGGGAGCTGTTTTTT. This sequence encodes CASSYVGTSGRANTGELFF.